The 31 T cell receptor beta chains in this list originate from one sample, sequenced in a study of blood T cell repertoires in COVID-19. Using immunoSEQ multiplex PCR, the repertoire was profiled, and TCRdb retains in-frame clones only, with some absent. This repertoire shows approximately 230,000 clones, approximately 84% found once; its top ten account for 15% to 19%. The material sequenced was PBMCs or T cells enriched from blood (not recorded which). All receptors come from a man between 18 and 35 years old who had recovered from COVID-19.

The chain combines TRBV3-1 (or the pseudogene TRBV3-2) with TRBJ2-6; the match to TRBD2 covers 9 bases. The CDR3 has 18 residues. V lost 1 base, J lost 1 base, and 5 bases stayed unmatched. Germline CDR1 reads LGHDT; CDR2 reads YNNKEL (reference sequence). The CDR3 DNA reads TGTGCCAGCAGCCAAGTGGAGCGGGAGGAGTCTGGGGCCAACGTCCTGACTTTC. Encoded protein: CASSQVEREESGANVLTF.

This chain joins TRBV28 and TRBJ1-2, with a possible D match to TRBD1 (6 bases). Germline-derived CDR1 and CDR2 are MDHEN and SYDVKM. The V end was cut by 5 bases, the J end by 1 base, with 17 bases between. The CDR3 is made up of 16 amino acids. This CDR3 reads CASSPQGFPRNYGYTF. The CDR3 region has the DNA TGTGCCAGCAGTCCTCAGGGGTTCCCCCGTAACTATGGCTACACCTTC.

In its sample, this clone was seen once. This CDR3 reads CASSQPGQGPYEQYF. CDR3 DNA sequence: TGTGCCAGCAGTCAGCCGGGACAGGGGCCCTACGAGCAGTACTTC. The J gene is TRBJ2-7, the V gene TRBV27; 10 nucleotides align to TRBD1. V lost 5 bases to trimming and J lost 2 bases; unmatched junction nucleotides: 6. Germline CDR1 MNHEY, CDR2 SMNVEV (reference sequence). This CDR3 spans 15 amino acids.

The chain carries TRBV27 and TRBJ1-5; D gene unclear. V lost 10 bases, J lost 6 bases, and 4 bases lay in between. The CDR3 spans 9 residues. Germline V gene lookup returns CDR1 MNHEY and CDR2 SMNVEV (reference sequence). The CDR3 sequence is CATGQPQHF. In DNA form, the CDR3 reads TGTGCCACGGGTCAGCCCCAGCATTTT.

The chain uses TRBV29-1 and TRBJ1-1, with 7 bases identical to TRBD1. V was pared by 5 bases and J by 5 bases, with 5 bases of the junction left unmatched. CDR3 length equals 12 residues. Germline V gives CDR1 SQVTM, CDR2 ANQGSEA. CDR3 region: CSVKGARTEAFF. For the CDR3, the DNA is TGCAGCGTTAAGGGGGCAAGGACTGAAGCTTTCTTT.

V and J are TRBV6-1 and TRBJ1-5; D is unclear. Germline V gene lookup returns CDR1 MNHNS and CDR2 SASEGT. The CDR3 consists of 13 residues. The germline V and J ends were trimmed by 3 bases and 4 bases, with 7 bases remaining between them. The CDR3 here is CASSDPFNQPQHF. Written as DNA, the CDR3 is TGTGCCAGCAGTGACCCCTTTAATCAGCCCCAGCATTTT.

This chain connects TRBV5-1 to TRBJ2-7; 10 bases align to TRBD2. This CDR3 contains 16 residues. Per the germline V gene, CDR1 is SGHRS and CDR2 is YFSETQ. V lost 1 base to trimming and J lost 6 bases; unmatched junction nucleotides: 10. The CDR3 region has the DNA TGCGCCAGCAGCTTGTCCGTAGCGGGAGGTGGGGTCGAGCAGTACTTC. As protein: CASSLSVAGGGVEQYF.

The sample holds one count of this clone. This chain joins TRBV3-1 (or the pseudogene TRBV3-2) and TRBJ2-7; a possible D gene is TRBD2 (6 bases). The CDR3 is made up of 15 amino acids. V was clipped by 4 bases and J by 2 bases, with 15 bases between them. Per germline, CDR1 LGHDT and CDR2 YNNKEL (reference sequence). DNA of the CDR3: TGTGCCAGCAGCCCCCTGGGCGGGGCTACCTACGAGCAGTACTTC. It translates to CASSPLGGATYEQYF.

The V and J genes are TRBV15 and TRBJ1-2; TRBD1 agrees at 8 bases. Germline values: CDR1 LNHNV, CDR2 YYDKDF (reference sequence). Trimming removed 1 base from V and 2 bases from J; junction bases left unmatched: 6. This CDR3 contains 16 residues. The CDR3 loop reads CATSRGPGQGNYGYTF. Written as DNA, the CDR3 is TGTGCCACCAGCAGAGGCCCTGGACAGGGAAACTATGGCTACACCTTC.

This chain links TRBV3-1 (or the pseudogene TRBV3-2) with TRBJ1-1; 7 nucleotides agree with TRBD1. This CDR3 spans 13 amino acids. V gave up 2 bases and J gave up 7 bases; unmatched junction bases: 4. The germline V gene encodes CDR1 LGHDT and CDR2 YNNKEL (reference sequence). The CDR3 is CASSQRGTDEAFF. Written as DNA, the CDR3 is TGTGCCAGCAGCCAACGGGGGACAGATGAAGCTTTCTTT.

This clone showed up just a few times. Other DNA sequences of this sample code for an identical CDR3. The chain has TRBV6-5 and TRBJ1-1; 7 bases map to TRBD1. The V segment lost 6 bases and the J segment 5 bases; nucleotides outside the gene matches: 6. Germline loops: CDR1 MNHEY, CDR2 SVGAGI. The CDR3 runs to 13 residues. CDR3 amino acids: CASRTTGRTEAFF. The CDR3 bases are TGTGCCAGCAGGACGACAGGGAGGACTGAAGCTTTCTTT.

This clone turned up a few times. The rearrangement uses TRBV2 and TRBJ1-1; 8 nucleotides agree with TRBD1. Germline CDR1 SNHLY, CDR2 FYNNEI. The CDR3 loop spans 14 amino acids. The V segment lost 8 bases and the J segment 3 bases; nucleotides outside the gene matches: 8. CDR3 loop: CASSSETGDTEAFF. In nucleotides, the CDR3 is TGTGCCAGCTCCTCTGAGACAGGGGACACTGAAGCTTTCTTT. Complete variable domain (other parts from reference TRBV2 and TRBJ1-1): EPEVTQTPSHQVTQMGQEVILRCVPISNHLYFYWYRQILGQKVEFLVSFYNNEISEKSEIFDDQFSVERPDGSNFTLKIRSTKLEDSAMYFCASSSETGDTEAFFGQGTRLTVV.

A single count supports this clone. The chain links TRBV10-2 to TRBJ1-1, with 7 nucleotides matching TRBD1. V trimming: 6 bases; J trimming: 0 bases; junction bases outside the gene matches: 4. CDR1 WSHSY and CDR2 SAAADI come from the germline V gene. CDR3 size: 14 residues. As DNA, the CDR3 is TGCGCCAGCAGGGACAGGCTAATGAACACTGAAGCTTTCTTT. It specifies CASRDRLMNTEAFF.

The count of this clone is one. The V and J genes are TRBV6-2 or TRBV6-3 and TRBJ2-7; 10 bases fit TRBD2. The germline gives CDR1 MNHEY, CDR2 SVGEGT. Trimming cost V 4 bases and J 7 bases; bases outside gene matches: 13. This CDR3 comprises 16 residues. In DNA form, the CDR3 reads TGTGCCAGCAGTTTGCGGGCTAGCGGGAGTGGAGGGGAGCAGTACTTC. It translates to CASSLRASGSGGEQYF.

This rearrangement joins TRBV19 to TRBJ1-2; D remains unclear. Trimming took off 3 bases at V and 0 bases at J, with 11 bases between the two ends. The CDR3 consists of 15 residues. Germline V lookup: CDR1 LNHDA, CDR2 SQIVND (reference sequence). Written as DNA, the CDR3 is TGTGCCAGTAGTATCCGGGAGGGAGCTAACTATGGCTACACCTTC. Protein: CASSIREGANYGYTF.

The rearrangement joins TRBV27 to TRBJ1-4, with D possibly TRBD1 on 6 matching bases. Trimming left V 3 bases short and J 8 bases short, with 16 bases between. Germline V gene sequence: CDR1 MNHEY, CDR2 SMNVEV (reference sequence). The CDR3 runs to 15 residues. In DNA, the CDR3 is TGTGCCAGCAGTTTTGTGGGGGGGCTTAGGGAAAAACTGTTTTTT. As protein: CASSFVGGLREKLFF. The full variable domain, its missing parts supplied by reference TRBV27 and TRBJ1-4, is EAQVTQNPRYLITVTGKKLTVTCSQNMNHEYMSWYRQDPGLGLRQIYYSMNVEVTDKGDVPEGYKVSRKEKRNFPLILESPSPNQTSLYFCASSFVGGLREKLFFGSGTQLSVL.

This clone appeared once. The J gene is TRBJ1-2, the V gene TRBV7-6, with a possible D match to TRBD1 (5 bases). Germline CDR1 is SGHVS and CDR2 is FNYEAQ. The length of the CDR3 is 15 residues. V shed 2 bases and J shed 3 bases, with 13 bases lying between them. CDR3 in amino acids: CASSLKEGMDYGYTF. The CDR3 region has the DNA TGTGCCAGCAGCTTAAAGGAGGGGATGGACTATGGCTACACCTTC.

In its sample, this clone was seen once. CDR3 DNA sequence: TGTGCCAGTAATTCATTGGCAGGGAGGACTGAAGCTTTCTTT. This sequence encodes CASNSLAGRTEAFF. The gene calls are TRBV19 and TRBJ1-1; maybe TRBD1 (5 bases). The CDR3 consists of 14 residues. Trimming stripped 7 bases from V and 5 bases from J, with 17 bases between. Germline lookup yields CDR1 LNHDA and CDR2 SQIVND (reference sequence).

Of note for this clone: A junction end diverges from the germline sequence, so it may reflect a read error. This chain uses TRBV7-7 with TRBJ1-3, with 7 bases lining up with TRBD1. The CDR3 spans 17 residues. Germline CDR1 is SSHAT and CDR2 is FNYEAQ (reference sequence). The chain's CDR3 is CASSPIRQGTAGNTIYF. CDR3 bases: TGTGCTAGCAGCCCCATCCGACAGGGAACGGCTGGAAACACCATATATTTT. Variable domain in full (rest from reference TRBV7-7 and TRBJ1-3): GAGVSQSPRYKVTKRGQDVTLRCDPISSHATLYWYQQALGQGPEFLTYFNYEAQPDKSGLPSDRFSAERPEGSISTLTIQRTEQRDSAMYRCASSPIRQGTAGNTIYFGEGSWLTVV.

The chain employs TRBV28 and TRBJ1-1; D possibly corresponds to TRBD1 (5 bases). V gave up 1 base and J gave up 0 bases, with 9 bases separating them. The CDR3 is 15 amino acids. Germline V gene data show CDR1 as MDHEN and CDR2 as SYDVKM. The CDR3 sequence: CASSLFGAVNTEAFF. The CDR3 coding sequence is TGTGCCAGCAGTTTATTTGGGGCAGTGAACACTGAAGCTTTCTTT. The whole variable domain, remainder taken from reference TRBV28 and TRBJ1-1, is DVKVTQSSRYLVKRTGEKVFLECVQDMDHENMFWYRQDPGLGLRLIYFSYDVKMKEKGDIPEGYSVSREKKERFSLILESASTNQTSMYLCASSLFGAVNTEAFFGQGTRLTVV.

V is TRBV12-3 or TRBV12-4 and J is TRBJ1-1; 9 nucleotides agree with TRBD1. Trimming took 5 bases from V and 6 from J; bases not matched to a gene: 4. This CDR3 comprises 13 residues. The CDR3 here is CASSRGTGSEAFF. The CDR3 DNA follows: TGTGCCAGCAGTCGCGGGACAGGGTCTGAAGCTTTCTTT.

V gene TRBV9 combines with J gene TRBJ1-2, with 8 bases identical to TRBD1. This CDR3 comprises 16 residues. Germline V CDR1 and CDR2: SGDLS, YYNGEE. V gave up 3 bases and J gave up 3 bases; unmatched junction bases: 10. The CDR3 region is CASSASSGTGDYGYTF. Here the CDR3 DNA reads TGTGCCAGCAGCGCATCCTCCGGGACAGGTGACTATGGCTACACCTTC.

The chain recombines TRBV6-5 with TRBJ1-5; D gene unclear. V dropped 8 bases and J dropped 1 base, with 12 bases sitting between them. CDR3 length: 14 amino acids. Per the germline V gene, CDR1 is MNHEY and CDR2 is SVGAGI. CDR3: CASGRRESNQPQHF. DNA for the CDR3: TGTGCCAGCGGGCGGAGGGAAAGCAATCAGCCCCAGCATTTT.

V gene TRBV7-2 combines with J gene TRBJ2-1; 15 bases fit TRBD2. With V trimmed by 4 bases and J by 6 bases, 4 bases remained unmatched. Germline V gene lookup returns CDR1 SGHTA and CDR2 FQGNSA. The CDR3 has 16 amino acids. The CDR3 DNA reads as TGTGCCAGCAGCTCAGGACTAGCGGGAGGGCTCAATGAGCAGTTCTTC. This encodes CASSSGLAGGLNEQFF.

The chain carries TRBV19 and TRBJ1-2; 9 bases fit TRBD1. The V gene end was trimmed by 6 bases and the J gene end by 2 bases; junction bases not matched to a gene: 7. The CDR3 loop spans 15 amino acids. CDR1 is LNHDA and CDR2 is SQIVND in the germline V gene (reference sequence). The CDR3 spells CASRAEGQGNYGYTF. In DNA form, the CDR3 reads TGTGCCAGTAGAGCAGAGGGACAGGGCAACTATGGCTACACCTTC.

The rearrangement uses TRBV18 and TRBJ1-2; tentative D call: TRBD1 (6 bases). Trimming took 5 bases from V and 0 from J, leaving 10 bases between them. From germline, CDR1 is KGHSH and CDR2 LQKENI. This CDR3 is built from 14 residues. CDR3 nucleotide sequence: TGTGCCAGCTCAACGGACAGTTCTAACTATGGCTACACCTTC. It is translated as CASSTDSSNYGYTF.

The chain couples TRBV11-1 to TRBJ1-4; 7 bases agree with TRBD1. The CDR3 covers 13 residues. The V gene's germline CDR1 is SGHAT and CDR2 FQDESV (reference sequence). Trimming removed 5 bases from V and 8 bases from J; junction bases left unmatched: 5. Here the CDR3 reads CASSKGTEEKLFF. CDR3 in DNA: TGTGCCAGCAGCAAAGGGACAGAAGAAAAACTGTTTTTT.

The chain carries TRBV28 and TRBJ2-7; a possible D gene is TRBD1 (6 bases). This CDR3 has 14 residues. Trimming removed 3 bases from V and 2 bases from J, with 11 bases in between. From germline, CDR1 is MDHEN and CDR2 SYDVKM. CDR3 DNA sequence: TGTGCCAGCAGTTTCCACAGGGTGCCCTACGAGCAGTACTTC. This translates into CASSFHRVPYEQYF.

Many counts were recorded for this clone. The chain carries TRBV6-6 and TRBJ2-1; the match to TRBD1 covers 9 bases. Per germline, CDR1 MNHNY and CDR2 SVGAGI (reference sequence). This CDR3 region has 15 residues. Trimming removed 2 bases from V and 6 bases from J; junction bases left unmatched: 5. The CDR3 nucleotides are TGTGCCAGCAGTTACCCGGGACAGGGATCCAATGAGCAGTTCTTC. Protein sequence: CASSYPGQGSNEQFF.

CDR3 nucleotides: TGTGCCAGTACTAGTAGCTCCTACGAGCAGTACTTC. Translating it yields CASTSSSYEQYF. The chain joins TRBV19 to TRBJ2-7; D not certain. Germline lookup yields CDR1 LNHDA and CDR2 SQIVND (reference sequence). V was cut by 7 bases and J by 0 bases, with 7 bases left in between. The CDR3 loop spans 12 amino acids. The full variable domain, completed using reference TRBV19 and TRBJ2-7, is DGGITQSPKYLFRKEGQNVTLSCEQNLNHDAMYWYRQDPGQGLRLIYYSQIVNDFQKGDIAEGYSVSREKKESFPLTVTSAQKNPTAFYLCASTSSSYEQYFGPGTRLTVT.

V is TRBV7-3 and J is TRBJ2-1, with 8 bases identical to TRBD2. V gave up 6 bases and J gave up 0 bases; unmatched junction bases: 10. Germline values: CDR1 SGHTA, CDR2 FQGTGA. The CDR3 is 17 residues long. CDR3 amino acids: CASSLGAGGTSYNEQFF. The CDR3 DNA sequence: TGTGCCAGCAGTCTGGGGGCGGGAGGCACCTCCTACAATGAGCAGTTCTTC.